Shown below are 23 T cell receptor beta chains from a single sample sequenced in a study of Ad26.COV2.S vaccination and SARS-CoV-2 variants. Sample treatment: about 20 received Ad26.COV2.S at low or high dose, single or two shots; 5 received placebo; per-sample allocation not given. Sampling was done on day 63 after the first vaccine or placebo injection. The repertoire was sequenced with immunoSEQ multiplex PCR; TCRdb's copy has only in-frame clones and lacks some. Of 300,000 to 350,000 clones listed, about 82% are singletons. The sequencing here drew on peripheral blood, taken in a trial of Ad26.COV2.S vaccine versus placebo. These receptors all come from a person between 18 and 65 years old who received the Ad26.COV2.S COVID-19 vaccine or a placebo.

Only a few counts were recorded for this clone. The chain is built from TRBV7-9 and TRBJ2-7; D is uncertain. Trimming took 5 bases from V and 4 from J, leaving 15 bases between them. Germline V gene lookup returns CDR1 SEHNR and CDR2 FQNEAQ (reference sequence). The CDR3 has 14 amino acids. CDR3 coding DNA: TGTGCCAGCAGCGCTAACGGCCGGGCGTACGAGCAGTACTTC. It specifies CASSANGRAYEQYF.

The chain combines TRBV6-5 with TRBJ2-2; possibly TRBD2 for D (5 bases). Germline assignment: CDR1 MNHEY and CDR2 SVGAGI. The CDR3 sequence is 14 residues long. Trimming shortened V by 2 bases and J by 6 bases, and 10 bases separated the two germline ends. CDR3: CASSYRGLPGELFF. The DNA of the CDR3 is TGTGCCAGCAGTTACCGAGGGTTGCCCGGGGAGCTGTTTTTT.

The chain uses TRBV11-2 and TRBJ2-2; 10 bases fit TRBD2. CDR1 and CDR2 (germline): SGHAT, FQNNGV. This CDR3 is 20 amino acids long. After removal of 0 bases from V and 0 bases from J, the junction contained 10 bases not matched to a gene. The CDR3 spells CASSLDVAGGPPPNTGELFF. CDR3 in DNA: TGTGCCAGCAGCTTAGACGTAGCGGGGGGCCCACCCCCGAACACCGGGGAGCTGTTTTTT.

The J gene is TRBJ1-5, the V gene TRBV18; D might be TRBD1 (6 bases). The CDR3 contains 15 residues. The germline V gene has CDR1 KGHSH and CDR2 LQKENI. V gave up 3 bases and J gave up 1 base, with 10 bases separating them. The CDR3, as DNA: TGTGCCAGCTCACCTCAGGGGACGAGCAATCAGCCCCAGCATTTT. Amino acids: CASSPQGTSNQPQHF.

Points on this clone: In the same sample, other DNA sequences code for this CDR3. V gene TRBV5-1 combines with J gene TRBJ2-7; D possibly corresponds to TRBD1 (6 bases). V was cut by 0 bases and J by 4 bases, with 11 bases left in between. The CDR3 runs to 14 residues. Per the germline V gene, CDR1 is SGHRS and CDR2 is YFSETQ. The CDR3 DNA reads as TGCGCCAGCAGCTTGGAAACAGGGTTGTACGAGCAGTACTTC. It translates to CASSLETGLYEQYF.

The V gene is TRBV29-1, the J gene TRBJ2-7; D is ambiguous. Germline V lookup: CDR1 SQVTM, CDR2 ANQGSEA. CDR3 length: 12 amino acids. Trimming removed 3 bases at V and 2 bases at J, with 8 bases between. The CDR3, as DNA: TGCAGCGTTGATTCGGGTACCTACGAGCAGTACTTC. Residues: CSVDSGTYEQYF.

This clone came up once. The chain employs TRBV4-1 and TRBJ2-1; D is perhaps TRBD1 (6 bases). With 0 bases removed from V and 6 bases from J, the gap between germline ends came to 15 bases. Germline V gives CDR1 MGHRA, CDR2 YSYEKL. The CDR3 contains 16 residues. CDR3 sequence: CASSQEAHSGVNEQFF. CDR3 sequence (DNA): TGCGCCAGCAGCCAAGAAGCGCATTCAGGGGTCAATGAGCAGTTCTTC.

This chain joins TRBV10-3 and TRBJ2-3; the match to TRBD2 covers 12 bases. Germline V gene data show CDR1 as ENHRY and CDR2 as SYGVKD. The CDR3 spans 16 residues. Unmatched junction bases numbered 4, after V lost 2 bases and J lost 4 bases. The CDR3 reads CAISEKLAGGADTQYF. CDR3 nucleotide sequence: TGTGCCATCAGTGAGAAACTAGCGGGGGGTGCAGATACGCAGTATTTT.

The J gene is TRBJ1-1, the V gene TRBV3-1 (or the pseudogene TRBV3-2); 7 positions agree with TRBD1. The V gene end was trimmed by 0 bases and the J gene end by 5 bases; junction bases not matched to a gene: 3. CDR1 is LGHDT and CDR2 is YNNKEL in the germline V gene (reference sequence). This CDR3 contains 14 residues. CDR3 residues: CASSQEAQGTEAFF. CDR3 DNA: TGTGCCAGCAGCCAAGAGGCACAGGGGACTGAAGCTTTCTTT.

This clone came up once. This chain connects TRBV11-1 to TRBJ1-1; D not resolved. CDR1 is SGHAT, CDR2 FQDESV, per germline (reference sequence). The CDR3 is made up of 13 amino acids. The V gene lost 6 bases and the J gene lost 3 bases, with 11 bases spanning the gap. The CDR3 protein is CASSQEVHTEAFF. The CDR3, as DNA: TGTGCCAGCAGTCAAGAGGTTCACACTGAAGCTTTCTTT.

This rearrangement joins TRBV30 to TRBJ2-3; TRBD2 might be the D (6 bases). The CDR3 is made up of 16 amino acids. Trimming pared 2 bases from V and 2 bases from J, leaving 17 bases between. The germline V gene encodes CDR1 GTSNPN and CDR2 SVGIG (reference sequence). The CDR3 DNA reads as TGTGCCTGGAGTCGTTCGTGGAGGGGAAACACAGATACGCAGTATTTT. Translated: CAWSRSWRGNTDTQYF.

The chain has TRBV5-5 and TRBJ1-5, with unresolved D. This CDR3 comprises 16 residues. Germline assignment: CDR1 SGHKS and CDR2 YYEKEE (reference sequence). Trimming left V 2 bases short and J 3 bases short, with 15 bases between. CDR3 bases: TGTGCCAGCAGCTTCTTGTACACTGGGTCCAATCAGCCCCAGCATTTT. Its protein product is CASSFLYTGSNQPQHF.

As DNA, the CDR3 is TGTGCTAGTGGTTTGGGGACTAGCGGGGGGCCAGGGGAGCTGTTTTTT. The encoded protein is CASGLGTSGGPGELFF. This rearrangement joins TRBV12-5 to TRBJ2-2; 14 bases are shared with TRBD2. Germline V lookup: CDR1 LGHNT, CDR2 FRNRAP. Trimming took 1 base from V and 8 from J; bases not matched to a gene: 3. CDR3 size: 16 residues. Combining the CDR3 with reference TRBV12-5 and TRBJ2-2 gives the whole variable domain DARVTQTPRHKVTEMGQEVTMRCQPILGHNTVFWYRQTMMQGLELLAYFRNRAPLDDSGMPKDRFSAEMPDATLATLKIQPSEPRDSAVYFCASGLGTSGGPGELFFGEGSRLTVL.

This chain uses TRBV29-1 with TRBJ2-7; the D gene is possibly TRBD1 (6 bases). Trimming cost V 2 bases and J 4 bases, with 12 bases left between them. Per germline, CDR1 SQVTM and CDR2 ANQGSEA. This CDR3 spans 13 amino acids. For the CDR3, the DNA is TGCAGCGTTGAAAGGGACAATGGTTACGAGCAGTACTTC. It is translated as CSVERDNGYEQYF.

This clone was seen once. The rearrangement uses TRBV28 and TRBJ1-3; D is unresolved. Trimming removed 3 bases at V and 2 bases at J, with 2 bases between. The CDR3 has 12 residues. Germline CDR1 and CDR2: MDHEN and SYDVKM. Here the CDR3 reads CASSFTGNTIYF. As DNA, the CDR3 is TGTGCCAGCAGTTTCACTGGAAACACCATATATTTT. The variable domain in full, with the rest retrieved from reference TRBV28 and TRBJ1-3, is DVKVTQSSRYLVKRTGEKVFLECVQDMDHENMFWYRQDPGLGLRLIYFSYDVKMKEKGDIPEGYSVSREKKERFSLILESASTNQTSMYLCASSFTGNTIYFGEGSWLTVV.

The chain employs TRBV5-1 and TRBJ1-4; D perhaps matches TRBD1 (6 bases). This CDR3 comprises 14 residues. Germline V lookup: CDR1 SGHRS, CDR2 YFSETQ. The ends were cut back, 0 bases at V and 7 bases at J, with 10 bases in the middle. The CDR3 reads CASSLDNRVEKLFF. DNA of the CDR3: TGCGCCAGCAGCTTGGATAACAGGGTTGAAAAACTGTTTTTT.

This clone was seen only once. The chain recombines TRBV4-1 with TRBJ2-2; no clear D. Germline V lookup: CDR1 MGHRA, CDR2 YSYEKL. The CDR3 covers 14 residues. Trimming pared 2 bases from V and 1 base from J, leaving 5 bases between. Here the CDR3 reads CASSQLRNTGELFF. CDR3 bases: TGCGCCAGCAGCCAACTCCGGAACACCGGGGAGCTGTTTTTT.

The gene calls are TRBV19 and TRBJ2-2; possibly TRBD1 for D (5 bases). V lost 5 bases, J lost 7 bases, and 17 bases lay in between. The germline V gene has CDR1 LNHDA and CDR2 SQIVND (reference sequence). CDR3 length: 15 residues. This CDR3 is CASSRTKGSGGELFF. The CDR3 DNA reads as TGTGCCAGTAGTCGGACAAAAGGTTCAGGCGGGGAGCTGTTTTTT.

This chain connects TRBV7-9 to TRBJ1-2, with unresolved D. Trimming removed 5 bases from V and 2 bases from J, with 6 bases in between. Germline values: CDR1 SEHNR, CDR2 FQNEAQ (reference sequence). This CDR3 has 12 residues. The CDR3 here is CASSPDNYGYTF. In DNA form, the CDR3 reads TGTGCCAGCAGCCCGGACAACTATGGCTACACCTTC.

The J gene is TRBJ1-1, the V gene TRBV9; D may be TRBD1 (5 bases). This CDR3 region has 14 residues. Germline values: CDR1 SGDLS, CDR2 YYNGEE. V lost 0 bases and J lost 3, with 9 bases in between. The CDR3 nucleotides are TGTGCCAGCAGCGTAGCTGGCAGGGACACTGAAGCTTTCTTT. Translation gives CASSVAGRDTEAFF.

The V gene is TRBV28, the J gene TRBJ1-5, with a possible D match to TRBD1 (5 bases). Trimming pared 5 bases from V and 7 bases from J, leaving 18 bases between. This CDR3 is built from 15 residues. Per germline, CDR1 MDHEN and CDR2 SYDVKM. CDR3 protein: CASSAEKGRGQPQHF. In nucleotides, the CDR3 is TGTGCCAGCAGTGCGGAGAAGGGGCGCGGGCAGCCCCAGCATTTT.

In regard to this clone: At one end the junction does not follow the germline gene, possibly because of a read error. Here the CDR3 DNA reads TGTGCCAGCAGATTATTAGCAGGGGGGAAGGGATCACCCCTCCACTTT. Translated: CASRLLAGGKGSPLHF. The rearrangement uses TRBV28 and TRBJ1-6, with TRBD1 matching 7 bases. CDR1 is MDHEN and CDR2 is SYDVKM in the germline V gene. The length of the CDR3 is 16 residues.

V gene TRBV28 combines with J gene TRBJ1-1; 7 bases match TRBD1. Germline V gene lookup returns CDR1 MDHEN and CDR2 SYDVKM. The CDR3 is 14 residues long. V gave up 5 bases and J gave up 7 bases; unmatched junction bases: 10. Written as DNA, the CDR3 is TGTGCCAGCAGTGTCACAGGGGTTGGGGTTGAAGCTTTCTTT. Encoded protein: CASSVTGVGVEAFF.